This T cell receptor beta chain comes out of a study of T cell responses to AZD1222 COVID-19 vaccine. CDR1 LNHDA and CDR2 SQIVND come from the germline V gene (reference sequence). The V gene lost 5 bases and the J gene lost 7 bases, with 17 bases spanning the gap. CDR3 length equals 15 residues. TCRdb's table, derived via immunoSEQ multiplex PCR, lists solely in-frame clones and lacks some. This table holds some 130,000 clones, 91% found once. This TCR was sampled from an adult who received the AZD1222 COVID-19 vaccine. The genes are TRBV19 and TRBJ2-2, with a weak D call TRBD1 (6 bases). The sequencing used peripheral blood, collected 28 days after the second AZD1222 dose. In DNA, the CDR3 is TGTGCCAGTAGTGGTACAGCAGGGGTGGTCGGGGAGCTGTTTTTT. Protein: CASSGTAGVVGELFF.